Here is one T cell receptor (beta chain) with its context. This clone was picked up many times. This clone's antigen is unknown. One base away there is no much larger clone; base qualities are not given. No treatment had been received by any patient before thyroid surgery. Using T-cell receptor beta sequencing, the study looked back at clinical samples from patients collected from the early 2010s to the late 2010s. Libraries were prepared through PCR. This sample was sequenced with an Illumina HiSeq 4000. The TCR beta-chain CDR3 region of each patient was profiled by high-throughput sequencing. The study's own analysis went as follows. CDR3 differences across clinicopathological groups were used to build a classifier for discriminating distant-metastatic papillary thyroid cancer patients. The Shannon index was used to assess repertoire diversity, and the Morisita-Horn index was used to assess tumor-blood repertoire similarity. The public reads were quality trimmed at Q25 with fastp and then assembled into clones with MiXCR by TCRdb, keeping productive beta chains. TCRdb, not the original authors, processed these V and J calls. The table for this sample lists approximately 86,000 clones; around an eighth of them were counted only once. The top ten hold 7% to 9% of the sample.

The sample comes from a study of metastatic and nonmetastatic thyroid tumors (dated by TCRdb to the early 2020s). Study-wide context: For patients with malignant and with benign thyroid disease, the researchers compared repertoires between peripheral blood samples and tumor or nodule tissue samples.

The CDR3 goes from the cysteine to the phenylalanine over 13 residues. Kept here is only the CDR3 DNA, which spans 39 bases and is read in frame from base 1. Sequences GTSNPN (CDR1) and SVGIG (CDR2) are obtained from the germline V gene (reference sequence). The germline V and J ends show losses of 7 bases and 5 bases respectively, and no gene match explains 6 bases of the junction. Findings and caveats that apply to the study as a whole: TCR beta diversity was reported as significantly higher in malignant tumors than in benign nodules, in both blood and tumor samples.

The source of this sequence is a female donor with papillary thyroid cancer or a benign thyroid nodule (not recorded which). Some clones in this sample may be carry-over from other donors' samples. The sequenced sample consisted of tumor tissue. The chain joins TRBV30 to TRBJ1-5; a stretch of 9 junction bases matches TRBD1. The encoded CDR3 is CALDRGVYQPQHF. The bases read TGTGCCTTGGACAGGGGAGTTTATCAGCCCCAGCATTTT.